The clone carrying this T cell receptor beta chain was detected many times. The data derive from a study of neurological immune-mediated disorders. Trimming took off 7 bases at V and 7 bases at J, with 19 bases between the two ends. Germline CDR1 is MNHNY and CDR2 is SVGAGI (reference sequence). The CDR3 has 14 residues. TCRdb re-analysed the 5' RACE reads in MiXCR, keeping a single row per CDR3 protein. The sample carries around 70,000 distinct CDR3 sequences, 4% to 6% recorded once. The chain links TRBV6-6 to TRBJ1-2; possibly TRBD1 for D (5 bases). The sequenced sample was PBMCs. This TCR was sampled from a woman in her twenties or thirties with multiple sclerosis. The CDR3 here is CASNSDGGYRGYTF. Here the CDR3 DNA reads TGTGCCAGCAACTCTGATGGGGGGTACCGTGGCTACACCTTC.